This T cell receptor beta chain is from a study of T cell responses to AZD1222 COVID-19 vaccine. Study-wide results and caveats: Every sample of the repertoires postdated the peak T cell response. Of spike-specific TCRs, nearly half reportedly target regions left unmutated in variants. Two doses of AZD1222 preceded a rise in Spike-specific TCR breadth and depth.

Concerning this clone: The antigen is unknown.

Only in-frame clones appear in the TCRdb table, and some are missing; sequencing was by immunoSEQ multiplex PCR. The data show about 130,000 clones, 90% to 95% seen once. CDR1 and CDR2 (germline): LNHDA, SQIVND (reference sequence). The V end was cut by 2 bases, the J end by 4 bases, with 11 bases between. The CDR3 runs 14 residues. Sequencing was performed on peripheral blood, taken 28 days after the second AZD1222 dose. The TCR comes from an adult who received the AZD1222 COVID-19 vaccine. This rearrangement joins TRBV19 to TRBJ1-1, with TRBD1 as a possible D gene (5 bases). The CDR3 region has the DNA TGTGCCAGTAGTATATTCGGGGCTGGCACTGAAGCTTTCTTT. Encoded protein: CASSIFGAGTEAFF.